This T cell receptor beta chain was sequenced in a study of OX40 agonist ivuxolimab in advanced cancers. Study-level information: With a range of roughly 20 to 79, age averaged 60 years, and nearly 85% were male.

Libraries were prepared by immunoSEQ multiplex PCR; TCRdb keeps only in-frame clonotypes and omits some of them. Seen here are about 25,000 clones, around 79% observed once, and the top ten hold roughly 13%. Specimen: CD4+ or CD8+ T cells sorted from blood, collected in a trial of the OX40 agonist ivuxolimab. The receptor comes from an adult with an advanced solid tumor such as melanoma, head and neck, liver or kidney cancer.

CDR3 in DNA: TGTGCCAGCAGTCTGAACACTGAAGCTTTCTTT. Its translation is CASSLNTEAFF. The chain joins TRBV11-1 to TRBJ1-1, with no clear D. Trimming took off 6 bases at V and 0 bases at J, with 2 bases between the two ends. The length of the CDR3 is 11 residues. The germline V gene has CDR1 SGHAT and CDR2 FQDESV (reference sequence).